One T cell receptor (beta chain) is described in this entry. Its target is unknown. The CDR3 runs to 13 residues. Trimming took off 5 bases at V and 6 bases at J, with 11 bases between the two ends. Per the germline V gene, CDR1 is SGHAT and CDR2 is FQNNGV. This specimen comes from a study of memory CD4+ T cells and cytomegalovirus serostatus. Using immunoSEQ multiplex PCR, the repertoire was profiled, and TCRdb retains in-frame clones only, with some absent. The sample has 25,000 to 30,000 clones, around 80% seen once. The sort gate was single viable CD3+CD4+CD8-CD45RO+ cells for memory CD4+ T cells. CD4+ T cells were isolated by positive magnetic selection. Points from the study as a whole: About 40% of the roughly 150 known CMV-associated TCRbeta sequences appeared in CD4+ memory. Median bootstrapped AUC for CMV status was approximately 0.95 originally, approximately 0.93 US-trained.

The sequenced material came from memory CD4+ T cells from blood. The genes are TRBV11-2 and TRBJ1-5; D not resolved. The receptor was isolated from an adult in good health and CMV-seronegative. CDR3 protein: CASSPDWSQPQHF. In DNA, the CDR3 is TGTGCCAGCAGCCCCGACTGGAGTCAGCCCCAGCATTTT. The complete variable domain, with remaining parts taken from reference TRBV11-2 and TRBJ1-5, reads EAGVAQSPRYKIIEKRQSVAFWCNPISGHATLYWYQQILGQGPKLLIQFQNNGVVDDSQLPKDRFSAERLKGVDSTLKIQPAKLEDSAVYLCASSPDWSQPQHFGDGTRLSIL.